This TCR beta chain appears in the sequencing data of a study of Graves' ophthalmopathy and Graves' hyperthyroidism. Study outcomes and limitations: Detected in blood as well were most expanded thyroid clonotypes with frequency above 0.001.

The TCR beta CDR3 regions underwent amplification from RNA transcripts. First-round RT-PCR employed HTBI primers, with a second-round multiplex PCR after it. TCRdb analysed the multiplex PCR reads with MiXCR anew, one entry per CDR3 protein. The table has 300,000 to 450,000 distinct CDR3 sequences, about 18% seen once. CDR3 length: 14 amino acids. After removal of 7 bases from V and 3 bases from J, the junction contained 5 bases not matched to a gene. Germline CDR1 is LNHDA and CDR2 is SQIVND (reference sequence). This clonotype has a count of ten or more. Its antigen is not known. V is TRBV19 and J is TRBJ2-3; 9 bases match TRBD2. Sequencing was carried out using peripheral blood. The sequence came from an adult woman with stable Graves' hyperthyroidism. The CDR3 DNA follows: TGTGCCAGTAAGGTAGCGGGAGTGACAGATACGCAGTATTTT. This gives the protein CASKVAGVTDTQYF.